The following is a T cell receptor (beta chain) sequence with its context. Its antigen is not known. The unexposed donors gave CD4+ T cells in about 2010-2019, prior to COVID-19. Uncultured naive and memory CD4+ T cells supplied DNA for deep TCR-beta sequencing. Data came from immunoSEQ multiplex PCR; TCRdb stores just in-frame clones and leaves some out. The sample lists roughly 63,000 clones, 85% to 95% occurring once. CDR3 length equals 18 residues. Germline-derived CDR1 and CDR2 are SGHKS and YYEKEE (reference sequence). The V segment lost 0 bases and the J segment 4 bases; nucleotides outside the gene matches: 11. This specimen belongs to a study of CD4 T cells in relation to SARS-CoV-2 and coronaviruses. Study-level results: In roughly 65% of donors, memory CD4+ clonotypes crossrecognized SARS-CoV-2 and at least one common cold coronavirus spike.

The chain combines TRBV5-5 with TRBJ2-1; 9 bases match TRBD2. The clonotype was recovered from a human donor in good health. The source material was naive CD4+ T cells from PBMCs. This sample's subset: naive CD4+ T cells isolated by negative enrichment. CDR3 DNA sequence: TGTGCCAGCAGCTTGGCTATAGCGGGAGACGCCTATTACAATGAGCAGTTCTTC. As protein: CASSLAIAGDAYYNEQFF.